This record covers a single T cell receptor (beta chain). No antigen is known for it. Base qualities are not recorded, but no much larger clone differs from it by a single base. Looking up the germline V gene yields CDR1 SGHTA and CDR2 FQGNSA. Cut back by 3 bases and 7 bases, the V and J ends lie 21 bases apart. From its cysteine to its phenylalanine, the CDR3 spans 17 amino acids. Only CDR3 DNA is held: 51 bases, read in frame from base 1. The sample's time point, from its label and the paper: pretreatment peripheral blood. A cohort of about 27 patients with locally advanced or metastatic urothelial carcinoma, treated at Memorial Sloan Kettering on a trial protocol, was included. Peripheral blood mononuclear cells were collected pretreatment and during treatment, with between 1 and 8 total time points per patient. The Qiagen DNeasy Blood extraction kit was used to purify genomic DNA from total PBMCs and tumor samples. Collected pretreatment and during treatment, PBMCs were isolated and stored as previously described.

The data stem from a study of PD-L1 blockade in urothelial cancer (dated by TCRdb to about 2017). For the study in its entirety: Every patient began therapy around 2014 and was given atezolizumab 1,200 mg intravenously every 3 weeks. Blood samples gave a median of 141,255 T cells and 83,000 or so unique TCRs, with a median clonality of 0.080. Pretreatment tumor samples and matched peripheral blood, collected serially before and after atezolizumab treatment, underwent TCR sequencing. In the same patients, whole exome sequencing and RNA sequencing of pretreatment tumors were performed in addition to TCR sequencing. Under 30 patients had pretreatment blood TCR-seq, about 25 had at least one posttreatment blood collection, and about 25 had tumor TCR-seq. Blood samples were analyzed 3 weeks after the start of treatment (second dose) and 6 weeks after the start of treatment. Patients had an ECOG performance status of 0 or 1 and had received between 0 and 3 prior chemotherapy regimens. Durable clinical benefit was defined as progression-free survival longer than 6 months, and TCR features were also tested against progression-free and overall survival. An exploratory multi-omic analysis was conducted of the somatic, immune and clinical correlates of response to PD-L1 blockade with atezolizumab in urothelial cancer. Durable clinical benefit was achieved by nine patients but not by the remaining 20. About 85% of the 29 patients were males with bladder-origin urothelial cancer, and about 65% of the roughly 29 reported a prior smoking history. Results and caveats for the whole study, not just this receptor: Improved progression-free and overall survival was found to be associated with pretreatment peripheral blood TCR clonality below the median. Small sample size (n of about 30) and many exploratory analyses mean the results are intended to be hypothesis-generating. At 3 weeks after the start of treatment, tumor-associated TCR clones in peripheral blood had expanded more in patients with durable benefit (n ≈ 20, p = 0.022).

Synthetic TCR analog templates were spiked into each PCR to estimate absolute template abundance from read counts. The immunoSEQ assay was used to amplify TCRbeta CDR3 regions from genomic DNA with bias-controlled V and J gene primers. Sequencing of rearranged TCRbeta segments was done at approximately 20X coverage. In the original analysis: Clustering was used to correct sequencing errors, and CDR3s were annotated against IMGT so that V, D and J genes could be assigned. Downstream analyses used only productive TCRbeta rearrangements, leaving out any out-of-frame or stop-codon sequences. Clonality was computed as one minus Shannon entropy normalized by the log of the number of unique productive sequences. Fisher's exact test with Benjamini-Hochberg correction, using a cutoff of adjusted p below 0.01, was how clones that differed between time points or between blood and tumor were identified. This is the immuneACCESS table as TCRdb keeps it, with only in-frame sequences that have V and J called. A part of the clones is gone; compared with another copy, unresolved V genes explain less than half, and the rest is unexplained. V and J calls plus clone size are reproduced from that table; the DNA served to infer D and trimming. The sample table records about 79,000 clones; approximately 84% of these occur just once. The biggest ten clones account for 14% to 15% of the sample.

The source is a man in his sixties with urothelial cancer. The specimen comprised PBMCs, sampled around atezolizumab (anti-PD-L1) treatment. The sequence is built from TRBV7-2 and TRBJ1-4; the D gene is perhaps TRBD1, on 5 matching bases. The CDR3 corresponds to CASSFRPSTGRVEKLFF. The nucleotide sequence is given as TGTGCCAGCAGCTTCCGCCCCTCCACAGGCAGGGTTGAAAAACTGTTTTTT. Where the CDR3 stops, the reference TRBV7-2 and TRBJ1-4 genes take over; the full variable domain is GAGVSQSPSNKVTEKGKDVELRCDPISGHTALYWYRQSLGQGLEFLIYFQGNSAPDKSGLPSDRFSAERTGGSVSTLTIQRTQQEDSAVYLCASSFRPSTGRVEKLFFGSGTQLSVL.